This is a list of T cell receptor beta chains from one sample in a study of blood T cell repertoires in COVID-19. The repertoire was sequenced with immunoSEQ multiplex PCR; TCRdb's copy has only in-frame clones and lacks some. Of a few hundred thousand clones in the sample, about nine tenths are singletons; the top ten hold about 2.3%. The specimen sequenced was peripheral blood. These receptors came from a man aged 18 to 29 with active or convalescent COVID-19. Both conserved end residues are part of each CDR3. The D gene is left open where the match is weak. Size is stated for part of the rows, as once, few or many counts, or as a class when the clone is expanded.

d_gene: NA; j_gene: TRBJ2-7; len: 13; v_gene: TRBV12-3/TRBV12-4; abundance: NA; CDR3nt: TGTGCCACCTCCATTGGAGGACCCTACGAGCAGTACTTC; CDR3aa: CATSIGGPYEQYF
d_gene: TRBD1; j_gene: TRBJ1-1; len: 18; v_gene: TRBV5-1; abundance: NA; CDR3nt: TGCGCCAGCAGCTTGGCCTTTGGGCAGGGGGGCATGAACACTGAAGCTTTCTTT; CDR3aa: CASSLAFGQGGMNTEAFF
d_gene: NA; j_gene: TRBJ2-3; len: 15; v_gene: TRBV28; abundance: NA; CDR3nt: TGTGCCAGCAGTTTATATCAGGGTGCCACAGATACGCAGTATTTT; CDR3aa: CASSLYQGATDTQYF
d_gene: NA; j_gene: TRBJ1-4; len: 16; v_gene: TRBV3-1/TRBV3-2; abundance: NA; CDR3nt: TGTGCCAGCAGCCGAGGTATAGTTGCAACTAATGAAAAACTGTTTTTT; CDR3aa: CASSRGIVATNEKLFF
d_gene: NA; j_gene: TRBJ1-3; len: 12; v_gene: TRBV2; abundance: NA; CDR3nt: TGTGCCAGCAGTGAGAGAGGAAACACCATATATTTT; CDR3aa: CASSERGNTIYF
d_gene: NA; j_gene: TRBJ1-1; len: 14; v_gene: TRBV7-8; abundance: NA; CDR3nt: TGTGCCAGCACCCCGACCGAGAGACTCACTGAAGCTTTCTTT; CDR3aa: CASTPTERLTEAFF
d_gene: TRBD1; j_gene: TRBJ1-1; len: 17; v_gene: TRBV10-3; abundance: NA; CDR3nt: TGTGCCATCAGTGCAAACAGGGGACAAGGGGGAAGCGTTGAAGCTTTCTTT; CDR3aa: CAISANRGQGGSVEAFF
d_gene: TRBD2; j_gene: TRBJ2-1; len: 16; v_gene: TRBV10-3; abundance: NA; CDR3nt: TGTGCCATCAGTGAGTTGGAGGCGGGAGGGCCGAATGAGCAGTTCTTC; CDR3aa: CAISELEAGGPNEQFF
d_gene: TRBD2; j_gene: TRBJ2-3; len: 16; v_gene: TRBV9; abundance: NA; CDR3nt: TGTGCCAGCAGCGCCGGGACTAGCGGGTTTACAGATACGCAGTATTTT; CDR3aa: CASSAGTSGFTDTQYF
d_gene: NA; j_gene: TRBJ1-3; len: 14; v_gene: TRBV4-1; abundance: NA; CDR3nt: TGCGCCAGCAGCCAAGTTCTCCGGGAAAACACCATATATTTT; CDR3aa: CASSQVLRENTIYF
d_gene: NA; j_gene: TRBJ1-1; len: 13; v_gene: TRBV27; abundance: few; CDR3nt: TGTGCCAGCAGTACATATCGTGTCACTGAAGCTTTCTTT; CDR3aa: CASSTYRVTEAFF
d_gene: NA; j_gene: TRBJ1-6; len: 15; v_gene: TRBV6-4; abundance: medium-sized; CDR3nt: TGTGCCAGCAGTGACTCGGGGGCGCATAATTCACCCCTCCACTTT; CDR3aa: CASSDSGAHNSPLHF
d_gene: TRBD2; j_gene: TRBJ2-2; len: 16; v_gene: TRBV7-2; abundance: NA; CDR3nt: TGTGCCAGCAGCCCCCTAGCGGGGGGTACCACCGGGGAGCTGTTTTTT; CDR3aa: CASSPLAGGTTGELFF
d_gene: TRBD2; j_gene: TRBJ2-3; len: 15; v_gene: TRBV10-2; abundance: many; CDR3nt: TGCGCCAGCAGTAAAGGACTAGCGGGAGTAGATACGCAGTATTTT; CDR3aa: CASSKGLAGVDTQYF
d_gene: TRBD2; j_gene: TRBJ2-1; len: 18; v_gene: TRBV7-2; abundance: NA; CDR3nt: TGTGCCAGCAGCTTAGAAGCGGGAGGACTCTTATCCTACAATGAGCAGTTCTTC; CDR3aa: CASSLEAGGLLSYNEQFF
d_gene: NA; j_gene: TRBJ1-2; len: 14; v_gene: TRBV6-2/TRBV6-3; abundance: NA; CDR3nt: TGTGCCAGCAGTTACTTCGTTAGGAGCTATGGCTACACCTTC; CDR3aa: CASSYFVRSYGYTF
d_gene: NA; j_gene: TRBJ1-1; len: 14; v_gene: TRBV11-2; abundance: NA; CDR3nt: TGTGCCAGCAGCTCCACCCCGGGTTATACTGAAGCTTTCTTT; CDR3aa: CASSSTPGYTEAFF
d_gene: TRBD2; j_gene: TRBJ2-1; len: 15; v_gene: TRBV19; abundance: NA; CDR3nt: TGTGCCAGTAGTATAACGGCTAGCGGCAACAATGAGCAGTTCTTC; CDR3aa: CASSITASGNNEQFF
d_gene: NA; j_gene: TRBJ1-2; len: 15; v_gene: TRBV9; abundance: NA; CDR3nt: TGTGCCAGCAGCGTAGTTCCCCAAGAGCCAGGAGGCTACACCTTC; CDR3aa: CASSVVPQEPGGYTF
d_gene: TRBD1; j_gene: TRBJ1-2; len: 15; v_gene: TRBV15; abundance: NA; CDR3nt: TGTGCCACCAGCAGAGCGCGGTTTGGGACAGATGGCTACACCTTC; CDR3aa: CATSRARFGTDGYTF
d_gene: NA; j_gene: TRBJ1-2; len: 12; v_gene: TRBV29-1; abundance: NA; CDR3nt: TGCAGCGTAGATACAGGCTTTGGGGGCTACACCTTC; CDR3aa: CSVDTGFGGYTF
d_gene: TRBD1; j_gene: TRBJ2-1; len: 11; v_gene: TRBV5-1; abundance: NA; CDR3nt: TGCGCCAGCAGCTTGGGGACAGGTCAGTTCTTC; CDR3aa: CASSLGTGQFF
d_gene: TRBD1; j_gene: TRBJ2-7; len: 16; v_gene: TRBV14; abundance: few; CDR3nt: TGTGCCAGCAGCCAACTTACAGGGGGCTTCGGCTACGAGCAGTACTTC; CDR3aa: CASSQLTGGFGYEQYF
d_gene: NA; j_gene: TRBJ2-1; len: 16; v_gene: TRBV14; abundance: NA; CDR3nt: TGTGCCAGCAGCCAAATAGACAGGTTTGCGTACAATGAGCAGTTCTTC; CDR3aa: CASSQIDRFAYNEQFF
d_gene: NA; j_gene: TRBJ1-1; len: 13; v_gene: TRBV6-4; abundance: NA; CDR3nt: TGTGCCAGCAGTTCACAGGAGAACACTGAAGCTTTCTTT; CDR3aa: CASSSQENTEAFF
d_gene: NA; j_gene: TRBJ1-3; len: 13; v_gene: TRBV5-1; abundance: NA; CDR3nt: TGCGCCAGCAGCTTCCCGTCGGCGGACACCATATATTTT; CDR3aa: CASSFPSADTIYF
d_gene: NA; j_gene: TRBJ2-7; len: 13; v_gene: TRBV7-2; abundance: few; CDR3nt: TGTGCCAGCCGGGTTCGAGGCTCCTACGAGCAGTACTTC; CDR3aa: CASRVRGSYEQYF
d_gene: NA; j_gene: TRBJ1-5; len: 14; v_gene: TRBV15; abundance: NA; CDR3nt: TGTGCCACCAGCAGAGACAGGAGCAATCAGCCCCAGCATTTT; CDR3aa: CATSRDRSNQPQHF
d_gene: NA; j_gene: TRBJ1-5; len: 14; v_gene: TRBV28; abundance: NA; CDR3nt: TGTGCCAGCAGTTTGGGGCAGCTCAATCAGCCCCAGCATTTT; CDR3aa: CASSLGQLNQPQHF
d_gene: TRBD1; j_gene: TRBJ1-6; len: 13; v_gene: TRBV27; abundance: once; CDR3nt: TGTGCCAGCCAGGGGGGTTATAATTCACCCCTCCACTTT; CDR3aa: CASQGGYNSPLHF
d_gene: TRBD1; j_gene: TRBJ1-5; len: 15; v_gene: TRBV6-1; abundance: NA; CDR3nt: TGTGCCAGCAGTGACGGGACAGCTACCCCCCAGCCCCAGCATTTT; CDR3aa: CASSDGTATPQPQHF
d_gene: NA; j_gene: TRBJ1-2; len: 15; v_gene: TRBV27; abundance: few; CDR3nt: TGTGCCAGCAGTTTCGATCGGTACCATAACTATGGCTACACCTTC; CDR3aa: CASSFDRYHNYGYTF
d_gene: TRBD1; j_gene: TRBJ2-7; len: 13; v_gene: TRBV5-4; abundance: NA; CDR3nt: TGTGCCGGCGGGACAGGGGGCCGCTCCGAGCAGTACTTC; CDR3aa: CAGGTGGRSEQYF
d_gene: TRBD1; j_gene: TRBJ2-1; len: 12; v_gene: TRBV25-1; abundance: NA; CDR3nt: TGTGCCAGCAGTCGGCAGGGGGTTAGTAAGTTCTTC; CDR3aa: CASSRQGVSKFF
d_gene: NA; j_gene: TRBJ1-5; len: 16; v_gene: TRBV19; abundance: NA; CDR3nt: TGTGCCAGTAAGGGAGACAGGTACTATAGCAATCAGCCCCAGCATTTT; CDR3aa: CASKGDRYYSNQPQHF
d_gene: NA; j_gene: TRBJ2-1; len: 15; v_gene: TRBV5-1; abundance: NA; CDR3nt: TGCGCCAGCAGCTTGACATCCTCAACCCTTTGGGAGCAGTTCTTC; CDR3aa: CASSLTSSTLWEQFF
d_gene: TRBD2; j_gene: TRBJ2-1; len: 13; v_gene: TRBV29-1; abundance: NA; CDR3nt: TGCAGCGTTGAAAGGACTAGCACGAATGAGCAGTTCTTC; CDR3aa: CSVERTSTNEQFF
d_gene: NA; j_gene: TRBJ2-7; len: 15; v_gene: TRBV27; abundance: NA; CDR3nt: TGTGCCAGCAGTCCAACCCGGTTAGGGGGAAACGAGCAGTACTTC; CDR3aa: CASSPTRLGGNEQYF
d_gene: NA; j_gene: TRBJ1-2; len: 13; v_gene: TRBV11-2; abundance: NA; CDR3nt: TGTGCCAGCAGCCGTGACAGATATCATGGCTACACCTTC; CDR3aa: CASSRDRYHGYTF
d_gene: NA; j_gene: TRBJ1-2; len: 17; v_gene: TRBV2; abundance: NA; CDR3nt: TGTGCCAGCAGTGAAGCGCGGTGGCAGACCTCTAACTATGGCTACACCTTC; CDR3aa: CASSEARWQTSNYGYTF
d_gene: NA; j_gene: TRBJ2-7; len: 18; v_gene: TRBV14; abundance: NA; CDR3nt: TGTGCCAGCAGCCATTTCCCCCGGGTGGAGACCTCGTTCAACGAGCAGTACTTC; CDR3aa: CASSHFPRVETSFNEQYF
d_gene: TRBD2; j_gene: TRBJ2-3; len: 18; v_gene: TRBV4-2; abundance: few; CDR3nt: TGTGCCAGCAGCCAGGGACTAGCGGGACTTCCGTGGACAGATACGCAGTATTTT; CDR3aa: CASSQGLAGLPWTDTQYF
d_gene: NA; j_gene: TRBJ2-7; len: 14; v_gene: TRBV4-1; abundance: NA; CDR3nt: TGCGCCAGCAGCCAAGACCAAGTCAGGGTCGAGCAGTACTTC; CDR3aa: CASSQDQVRVEQYF
d_gene: NA; j_gene: TRBJ2-2; len: 13; v_gene: TRBV28; abundance: NA; CDR3nt: TGTGCCAGCAGTTTCTTACAGGGCGGGGAGCTGTTTTTT; CDR3aa: CASSFLQGGELFF
d_gene: TRBD2; j_gene: TRBJ2-2; len: 15; v_gene: TRBV4-1; abundance: NA; CDR3nt: TGCGCCAGCAGCCAAGAGGTAGCGGGGAACCGGGAGCTGTTTTTT; CDR3aa: CASSQEVAGNRELFF
d_gene: TRBD1; j_gene: TRBJ2-7; len: 15; v_gene: TRBV7-6; abundance: NA; CDR3nt: TGTGCCAGCAGCTTAGAGACAGGGAACTCCTACGAGCAGTACTTC; CDR3aa: CASSLETGNSYEQYF
d_gene: NA; j_gene: TRBJ2-5; len: 15; v_gene: TRBV7-7; abundance: NA; CDR3nt: TGTGCCAGCAGCTTAGGGTCTTCGCGGGGCGAGACCCAGTACTTC; CDR3aa: CASSLGSSRGETQYF
d_gene: NA; j_gene: TRBJ2-5; len: 14; v_gene: TRBV7-2; abundance: NA; CDR3nt: TGTGCCAGCAGCTTAGTTGAGCTCCAAGAGACCCAGTACTTC; CDR3aa: CASSLVELQETQYF
d_gene: NA; j_gene: TRBJ2-1; len: 17; v_gene: TRBV27; abundance: NA; CDR3nt: TGTGCCAGCAGTTTATCGCCAGGGCCTGTTCCCTACAATGAGCAGTTCTTC; CDR3aa: CASSLSPGPVPYNEQFF
d_gene: TRBD1; j_gene: TRBJ2-1; len: 15; v_gene: TRBV15; abundance: NA; CDR3nt: TGTGCCACCAGCAGCCGGGACAGGGGTTCCAATGAGCAGTTCTTC; CDR3aa: CATSSRDRGSNEQFF
d_gene: NA; j_gene: TRBJ2-7; len: 13; v_gene: TRBV9; abundance: NA; CDR3nt: TGTGCCAGCAGCGTAAACGGGATTTCCGAGCAGTACTTC; CDR3aa: CASSVNGISEQYF
d_gene: TRBD1; j_gene: TRBJ1-2; len: 16; v_gene: TRBV5-1; abundance: NA; CDR3nt: TGCGCCAGCAGCAACACCGGGACAGGGGGCGCAGATGGCTACACCTTC; CDR3aa: CASSNTGTGGADGYTF